The T cell receptor beta chain under discussion was sequenced for a study of patients and donors after allogeneic stem cell transplantation. The V end was cut by 2 bases, the J end by 7 bases, with 17 bases between. The CDR3 is 15 amino acids. TCRdb reprocessed the RT-PCR reads with MiXCR, giving one entry per CDR3 protein. The table has approximately 200,000 distinct CDR3 sequences, 41% seen once. The specimen sequenced was blood, either unsorted or a sorted T cell fraction (not recorded which). The genes are TRBV12-3 or TRBV12-4 and TRBJ1-2; possibly TRBD1 for D (6 bases). This receptor was obtained from a human donor who was either an allogeneic HSCT recipient or a stem cell or donor lymphocyte infusion donor (not recorded which). It is not recorded whose cells these are; they may come from a transplant donor. The CDR3 sequence is CASSLKAGVVGGYTF. CDR3 DNA: TGTGCCAGCAGTTTAAAGGCAGGGGTGGTGGGTGGCTACACCTTC.